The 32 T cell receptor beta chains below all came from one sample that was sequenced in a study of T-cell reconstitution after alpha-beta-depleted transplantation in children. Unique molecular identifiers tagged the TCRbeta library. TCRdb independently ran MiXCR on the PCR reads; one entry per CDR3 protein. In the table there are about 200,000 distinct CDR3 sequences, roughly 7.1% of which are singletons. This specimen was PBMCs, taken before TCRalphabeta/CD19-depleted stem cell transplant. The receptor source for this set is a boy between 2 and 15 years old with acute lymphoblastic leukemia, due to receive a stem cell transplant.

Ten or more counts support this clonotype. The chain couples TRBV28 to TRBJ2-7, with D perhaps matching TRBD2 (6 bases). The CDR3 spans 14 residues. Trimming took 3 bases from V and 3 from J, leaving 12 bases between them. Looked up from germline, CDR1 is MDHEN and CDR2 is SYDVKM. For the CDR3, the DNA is TGTGCCAGCAGTTTTAGAGGGGACTTCTACGAGCAGTACTTC. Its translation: CASSFRGDFYEQYF.

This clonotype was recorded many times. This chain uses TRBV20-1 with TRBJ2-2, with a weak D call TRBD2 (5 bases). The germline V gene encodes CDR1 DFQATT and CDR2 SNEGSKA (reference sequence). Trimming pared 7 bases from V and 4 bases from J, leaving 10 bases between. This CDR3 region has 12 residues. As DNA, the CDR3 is TGCAGTGGAAGGGCGGGCACCGGGGAGCTGTTTTTT. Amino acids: CSGRAGTGELFF.

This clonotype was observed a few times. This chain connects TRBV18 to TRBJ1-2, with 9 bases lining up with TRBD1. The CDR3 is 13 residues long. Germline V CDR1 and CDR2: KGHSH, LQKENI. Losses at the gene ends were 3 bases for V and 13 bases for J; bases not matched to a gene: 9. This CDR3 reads CASSPLDRGEVTF. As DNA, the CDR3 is TGTGCCAGCTCACCTTTGGACAGGGGCGAAGTCACCTTC.

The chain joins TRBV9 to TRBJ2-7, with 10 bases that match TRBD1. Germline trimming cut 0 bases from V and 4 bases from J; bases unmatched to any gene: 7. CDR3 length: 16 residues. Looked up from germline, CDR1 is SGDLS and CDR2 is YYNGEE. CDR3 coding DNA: TGTGCCAGCAGCGTAGTTGAGACAGGGGGCTTTTACGAGCAGTACTTC. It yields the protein CASSVVETGGFYEQYF.

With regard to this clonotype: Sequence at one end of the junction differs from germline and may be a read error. In DNA form, the CDR3 reads TGTACCAGCTGTCCCCAAACGATACTAGCGGGGGAGGTATACGAGCAGTACTTC. This translates into CTSCPQTILAGEVYEQYF. The genes are TRBV12-3 or TRBV12-4 and TRBJ2-7; TRBD2 matches 11 bases. CDR3 length: 18 residues.

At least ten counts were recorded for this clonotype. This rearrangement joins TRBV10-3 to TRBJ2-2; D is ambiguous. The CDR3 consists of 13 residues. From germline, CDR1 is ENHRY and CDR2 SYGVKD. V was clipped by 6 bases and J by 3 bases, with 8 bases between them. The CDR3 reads CAISPAHTGELFF. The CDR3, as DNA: TGTGCCATCAGCCCCGCGCACACCGGGGAGCTGTTTTTT.

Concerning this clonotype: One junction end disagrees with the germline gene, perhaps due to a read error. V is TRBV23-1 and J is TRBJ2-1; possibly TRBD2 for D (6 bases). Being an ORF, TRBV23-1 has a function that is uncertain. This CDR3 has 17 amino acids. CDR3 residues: CASNQALLGLEYNEQFF. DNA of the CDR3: TGCGCCAGCAATCAAGCCCTGTTGGGACTGGAGTACAATGAGCAGTTCTTC.

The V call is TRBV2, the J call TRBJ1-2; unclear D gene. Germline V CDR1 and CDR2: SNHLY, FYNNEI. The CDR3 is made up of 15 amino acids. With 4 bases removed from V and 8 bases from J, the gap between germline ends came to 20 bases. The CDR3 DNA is TGTGCCAGCAGTGGAGGGTGGCAGTGGGCCTGGGGCTACACCTTC. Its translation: CASSGGWQWAWGYTF.

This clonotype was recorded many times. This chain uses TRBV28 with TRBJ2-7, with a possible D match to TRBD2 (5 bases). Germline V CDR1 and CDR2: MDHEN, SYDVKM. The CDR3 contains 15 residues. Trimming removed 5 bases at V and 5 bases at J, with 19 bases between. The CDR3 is CASSTQGSGVHEQYF. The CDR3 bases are TGTGCCAGCAGTACCCAAGGCAGCGGTGTTCACGAGCAGTACTTC.

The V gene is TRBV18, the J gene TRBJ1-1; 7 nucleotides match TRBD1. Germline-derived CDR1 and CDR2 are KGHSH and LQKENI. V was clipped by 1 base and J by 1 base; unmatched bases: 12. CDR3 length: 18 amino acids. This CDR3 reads CASSPLLSIQGQNTEAFF. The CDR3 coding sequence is TGTGCCAGCTCACCACTGTTGTCAATACAGGGGCAGAACACTGAAGCTTTCTTT.

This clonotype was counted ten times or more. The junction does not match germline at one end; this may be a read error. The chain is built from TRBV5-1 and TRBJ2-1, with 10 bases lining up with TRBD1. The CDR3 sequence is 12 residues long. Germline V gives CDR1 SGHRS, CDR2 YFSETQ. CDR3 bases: TGCGCCAGCAGCCGGCCGGGACAGGGGTTGGTCTTC. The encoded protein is CASSRPGQGLVF.

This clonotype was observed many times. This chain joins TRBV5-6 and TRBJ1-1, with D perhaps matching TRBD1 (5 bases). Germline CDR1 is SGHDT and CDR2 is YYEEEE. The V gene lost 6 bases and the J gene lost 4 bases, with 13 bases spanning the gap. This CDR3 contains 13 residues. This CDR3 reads CASNIGETTEAFF. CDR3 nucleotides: TGTGCCAGCAACATAGGGGAGACCACTGAAGCTTTCTTT.

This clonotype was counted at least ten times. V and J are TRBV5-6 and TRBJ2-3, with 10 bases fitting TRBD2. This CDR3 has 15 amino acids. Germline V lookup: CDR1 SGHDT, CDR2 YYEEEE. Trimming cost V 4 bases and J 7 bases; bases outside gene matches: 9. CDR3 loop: CASSQIGTSVNTQYF. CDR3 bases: TGTGCCAGCAGCCAGATCGGGACTAGCGTAAATACGCAGTATTTT.

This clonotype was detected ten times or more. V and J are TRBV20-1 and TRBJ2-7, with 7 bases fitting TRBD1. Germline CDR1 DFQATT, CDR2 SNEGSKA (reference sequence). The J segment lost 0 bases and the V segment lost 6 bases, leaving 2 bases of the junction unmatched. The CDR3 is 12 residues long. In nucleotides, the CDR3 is TGCAGTGCCCGGGACAGCTCCTACGAGCAGTACTTC. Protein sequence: CSARDSSYEQYF.

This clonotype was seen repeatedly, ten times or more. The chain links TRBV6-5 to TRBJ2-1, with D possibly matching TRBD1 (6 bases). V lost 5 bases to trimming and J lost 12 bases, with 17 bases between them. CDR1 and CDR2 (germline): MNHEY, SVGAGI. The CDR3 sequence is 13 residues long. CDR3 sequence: CASSLDQGLRQFF. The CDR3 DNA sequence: TGTGCCAGCAGTCTAGATCAGGGGCTTCGGCAGTTCTTC.

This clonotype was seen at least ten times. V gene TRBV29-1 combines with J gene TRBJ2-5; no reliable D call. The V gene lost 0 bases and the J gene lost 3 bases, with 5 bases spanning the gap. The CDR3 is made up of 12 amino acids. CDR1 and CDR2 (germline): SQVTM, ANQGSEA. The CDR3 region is CSVEDAEETQYF. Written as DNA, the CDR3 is TGCAGCGTTGAAGACGCAGAAGAGACCCAGTACTTC.

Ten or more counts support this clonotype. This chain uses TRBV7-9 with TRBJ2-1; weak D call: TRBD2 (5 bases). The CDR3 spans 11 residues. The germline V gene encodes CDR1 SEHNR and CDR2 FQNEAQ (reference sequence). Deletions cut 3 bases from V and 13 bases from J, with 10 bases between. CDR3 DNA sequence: TGTGCCAGCAGCTTTTCTGGACTTCAGTTCTTC. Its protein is CASSFSGLQFF.

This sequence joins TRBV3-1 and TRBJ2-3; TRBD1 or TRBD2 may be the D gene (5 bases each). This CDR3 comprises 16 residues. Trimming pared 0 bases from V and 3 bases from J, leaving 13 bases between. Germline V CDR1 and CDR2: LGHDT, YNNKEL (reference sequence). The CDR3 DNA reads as TGTGCCAGCAGCCAAGATGGCAGGGAGTGGACAGATACGCAGTATTTT. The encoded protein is CASSQDGREWTDTQYF.

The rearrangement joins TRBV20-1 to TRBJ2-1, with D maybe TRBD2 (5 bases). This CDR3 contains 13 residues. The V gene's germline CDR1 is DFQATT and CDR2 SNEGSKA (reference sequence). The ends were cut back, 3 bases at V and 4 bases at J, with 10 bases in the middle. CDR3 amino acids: CSARSTTYNEQFF. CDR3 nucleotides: TGCAGTGCTAGGTCGACTACTTACAATGAGCAGTTCTTC.

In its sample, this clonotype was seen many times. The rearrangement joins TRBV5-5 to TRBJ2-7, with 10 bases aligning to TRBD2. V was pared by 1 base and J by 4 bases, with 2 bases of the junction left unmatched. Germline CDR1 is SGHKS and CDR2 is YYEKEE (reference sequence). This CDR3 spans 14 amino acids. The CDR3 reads CASSLLAGVYEQYF. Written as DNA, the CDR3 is TGTGCCAGCAGCTTGCTAGCGGGAGTTTACGAGCAGTACTTC.

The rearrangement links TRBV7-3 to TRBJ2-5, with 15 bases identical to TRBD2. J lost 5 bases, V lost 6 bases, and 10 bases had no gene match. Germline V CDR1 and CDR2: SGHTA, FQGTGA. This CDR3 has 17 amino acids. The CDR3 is CASSPGTSGGFIETQYF. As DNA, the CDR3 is TGTGCCAGCAGTCCCGGGACTAGCGGGGGGTTTATCGAGACCCAGTACTTC.

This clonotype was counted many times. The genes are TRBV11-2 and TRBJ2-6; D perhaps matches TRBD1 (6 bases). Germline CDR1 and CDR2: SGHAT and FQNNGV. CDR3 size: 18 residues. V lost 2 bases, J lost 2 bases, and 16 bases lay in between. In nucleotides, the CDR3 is TGTGCCAGCAGCTTAAGGCCCATTACAGGGACTGGGGCCAACGTCCTGACTTTC. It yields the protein CASSLRPITGTGANVLTF.

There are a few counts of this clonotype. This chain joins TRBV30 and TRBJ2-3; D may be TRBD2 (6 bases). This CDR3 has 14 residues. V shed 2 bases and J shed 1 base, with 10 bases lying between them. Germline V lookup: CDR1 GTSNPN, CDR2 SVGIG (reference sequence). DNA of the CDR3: TGTGCCTGGAGTACGGGACTTGGCACAGATACGCAGTATTTT. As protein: CAWSTGLGTDTQYF.

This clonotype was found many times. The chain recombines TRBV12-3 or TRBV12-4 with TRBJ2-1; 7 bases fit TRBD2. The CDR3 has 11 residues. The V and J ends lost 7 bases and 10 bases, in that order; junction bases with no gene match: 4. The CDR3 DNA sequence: TGTGCCAGCACCCTGGGGGGGGAGCAGTTCTTC. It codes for CASTLGGEQFF.

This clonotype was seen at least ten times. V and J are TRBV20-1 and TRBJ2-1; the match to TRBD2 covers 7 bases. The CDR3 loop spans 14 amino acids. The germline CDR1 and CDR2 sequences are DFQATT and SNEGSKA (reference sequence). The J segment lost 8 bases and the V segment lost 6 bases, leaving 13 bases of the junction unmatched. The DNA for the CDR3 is TGCAGTGCCCAAGCGGGGCTTTCAAGAGATGAGCAGTTCTTC. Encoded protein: CSAQAGLSRDEQFF.

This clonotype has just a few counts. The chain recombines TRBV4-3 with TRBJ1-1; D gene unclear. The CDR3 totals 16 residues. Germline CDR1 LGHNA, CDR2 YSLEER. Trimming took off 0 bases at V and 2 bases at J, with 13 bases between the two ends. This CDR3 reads CASSQDPPGYNTEAFF. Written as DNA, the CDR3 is TGCGCCAGCAGCCAAGACCCCCCGGGTTACAACACTGAAGCTTTCTTT.

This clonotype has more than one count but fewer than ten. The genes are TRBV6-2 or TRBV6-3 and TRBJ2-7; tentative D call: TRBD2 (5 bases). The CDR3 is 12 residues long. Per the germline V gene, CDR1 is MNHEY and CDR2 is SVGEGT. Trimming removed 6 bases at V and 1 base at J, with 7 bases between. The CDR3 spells CASRGASYEQYF. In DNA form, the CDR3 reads TGTGCCAGCAGGGGAGCTTCCTACGAGCAGTACTTC.

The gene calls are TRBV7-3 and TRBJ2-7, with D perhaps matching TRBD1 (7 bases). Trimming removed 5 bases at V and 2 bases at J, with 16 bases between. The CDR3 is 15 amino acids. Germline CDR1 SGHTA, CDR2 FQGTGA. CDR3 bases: TGTGCCAGCAGCCCTAGCGTCGACAGGGCCTACGAGCAGTACTTC. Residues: CASSPSVDRAYEQYF.

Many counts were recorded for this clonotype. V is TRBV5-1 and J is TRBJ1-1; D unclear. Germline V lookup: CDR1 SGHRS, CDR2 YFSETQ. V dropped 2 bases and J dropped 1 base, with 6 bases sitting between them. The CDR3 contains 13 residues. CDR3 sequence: CASSFQPNTEAFF. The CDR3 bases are TGCGCCAGCAGCTTCCAGCCGAACACTGAAGCTTTCTTT.

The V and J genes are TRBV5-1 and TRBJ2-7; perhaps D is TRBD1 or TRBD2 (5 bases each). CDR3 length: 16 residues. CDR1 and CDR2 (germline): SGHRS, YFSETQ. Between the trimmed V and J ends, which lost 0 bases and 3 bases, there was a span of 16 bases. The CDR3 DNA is TGCGCCAGCAGCTTGGTTGCAGGGAGTGAGGGCTACGAGCAGTACTTC. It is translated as CASSLVAGSEGYEQYF.

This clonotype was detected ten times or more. CDR3 sequence: CASSAHFGDAGTSGGDEQFF. The CDR3, as DNA: TGCGCCAGCAGTGCCCACTTTGGGGACGCCGGGACTAGCGGGGGGGATGAGCAGTTCTTC. V and J are TRBV10-2 and TRBJ2-1; 16 nucleotides line up with TRBD2. This CDR3 contains 20 residues. Germline V gene lookup returns CDR1 WSHSY and CDR2 SAAADI. Germline trimming cut 4 bases from V and 8 bases from J; bases unmatched to any gene: 17.

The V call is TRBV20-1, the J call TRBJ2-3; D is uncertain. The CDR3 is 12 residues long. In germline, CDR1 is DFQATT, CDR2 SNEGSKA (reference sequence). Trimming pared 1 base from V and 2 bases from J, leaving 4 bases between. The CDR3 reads CSARAYTDTQYF. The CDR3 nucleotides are TGCAGTGCTAGAGCCTACACAGATACGCAGTATTTT.